This note documents a single TCR beta chain sequence. Clones were read by immunoSEQ multiplex PCR, and TCRdb kept only the in-frame ones, dropping some. This table has fewer than 250,000 clones, more than 80% appearing once. This entry comes from a study of blood T cell repertoires in COVID-19. Study as a whole: The origin of the acute and convalescent COVID-19 samples was the United States, Italy and Spain.

V shed 5 bases and J shed 5 bases, with 18 bases lying between them. There are 15 residues in the CDR3. CDR1 and CDR2 (germline): KGHSH, LQKENI. V and J are TRBV18 and TRBJ1-1, with D tentatively TRBD1 (6 bases). The TCR was taken from a young man with COVID-19, enrolled during active disease. Sequencing input: peripheral blood. The CDR3 here is CASSSLTAQGTEAFF. The CDR3 DNA follows: TGTGCCAGCTCAAGTTTGACAGCCCAGGGGACTGAAGCTTTCTTT.